These 16 T cell receptor beta chains were sequenced from one sample in a study of T cell responses to AZD1222 COVID-19 vaccine. Clones were sequenced by immunoSEQ multiplex PCR, and TCRdb holds only the in-frame ones, with some missing. The table shows roughly 120,000 clones, with roughly 88% occurring only once. Sequencing was performed on peripheral blood, taken on day 0 of AZD1222 vaccination. These receptors were taken from an adult in good health.

V gene TRBV6-5 combines with J gene TRBJ2-1; 9 bases match TRBD1. The CDR3 covers 14 residues. The germline V gene has CDR1 MNHEY and CDR2 SVGAGI. V gave up 6 bases and J gave up 8 bases; unmatched junction bases: 8. The CDR3 loop reads CASRRPGQGDEQFF. DNA for the CDR3: TGTGCCAGCAGGCGGCCGGGACAGGGAGATGAGCAGTTCTTC.

This clone showed up just once. This chain connects TRBV29-1 to TRBJ1-3; D perhaps matches TRBD1 (5 bases). Germline CDR1 and CDR2: SQVTM and ANQGSEA. V shed 0 bases and J shed 1 base, with 16 bases lying between them. CDR3 length: 17 amino acids. CDR3 sequence reads: CSVEDPGTAKSGNTIYF. CDR3 sequence (DNA): TGCAGCGTTGAAGATCCTGGGACGGCAAAATCTGGAAACACCATATATTTT.

The chain has TRBV11-2 and TRBJ1-1; perhaps TRBD1 as D (5 bases). Germline CDR1 is SGHAT and CDR2 is FQNNGV. The CDR3 spans 14 residues. V lost 7 bases and J 1 base, leaving 13 bases between the germline ends. The CDR3 nucleotides read TGTGCCAGCACCAGGGACGTGCGGAACACTGAAGCTTTCTTT. Amino acids: CASTRDVRNTEAFF.

The chain uses TRBV5-6 and TRBJ2-7; D unresolved. Germline V gene sequence: CDR1 SGHDT, CDR2 YYEEEE. V was cut by 3 bases and J by 2 bases, with 15 bases left in between. The CDR3 sequence is 15 residues long. The CDR3 region is CASSSPQPGAYEQYF. The CDR3 DNA is TGTGCCAGCAGCTCCCCCCAGCCAGGCGCCTACGAGCAGTACTTC.

V gene TRBV7-2 combines with J gene TRBJ1-1; D is ambiguous. Germline assignment: CDR1 SGHTA and CDR2 FQGNSA. Between the trimmed V and J ends, which lost 4 bases and 4 bases, there was a span of 16 bases. There are 15 residues in the CDR3. The CDR3 region has the DNA TGTGCCAGCAGCTCAGGACCTTATATCGGCACTGAAGCTTTCTTT. It codes for CASSSGPYIGTEAFF.

The J gene is TRBJ1-4, the V gene TRBV3-1 (or the pseudogene TRBV3-2); D is perhaps TRBD1 (6 bases). CDR3 length: 15 amino acids. V was trimmed by 1 base and J by 10 bases, leaving 16 bases between them. Germline CDR1 and CDR2: LGHDT and YNNKEL (reference sequence). CDR3 bases: TGTGCCAGCAGCCAAGTAAGTCAGGGGATTCGAAAACTGTTTTTT. Its protein product is CASSQVSQGIRKLFF.

The DNA for the CDR3 is TGTGCCAGCAGCCCACAGACGACTGAAGCTTTCTTT. It yields the protein CASSPQTTEAFF. This chain connects TRBV9 to TRBJ1-1; D is uncertain. Germline CDR1 reads SGDLS; CDR2 reads YYNGEE. Trimming removed 4 bases from V and 5 bases from J, with 9 bases in between. The CDR3 length is 12 residues. Full variable domain (remainder filled in from reference TRBV9 and TRBJ1-1): DSGVTQTPKHLITATGQRVTLRCSPRSGDLSVYWYQQSLDQGLQFLIQYYNGEERAKGNILERFSAQQFPDLHSELNLSSLELGDSALYFCASSPQTTEAFFGQGTRLTVV.

The genes are TRBV4-2 and TRBJ2-7, with D possibly matching TRBD1 (7 bases). Germline V lookup: CDR1 LGHNA, CDR2 YNFKEQ. The V and J ends lost 4 bases and 3 bases respectively, with 16 bases between them. The CDR3 is 15 amino acids. The CDR3 is CASSPQRQGGYEQYF. As DNA, the CDR3 is TGTGCCAGCAGCCCCCAGAGGCAGGGGGGCTACGAGCAGTACTTC.

The chain recombines TRBV6-5 with TRBJ1-1; D may be TRBD1 (6 bases). Looked up from germline, CDR1 is MNHEY and CDR2 is SVGAGI. Trimming pared 0 bases from V and 3 bases from J, leaving 8 bases between. The CDR3 totals 14 residues. The CDR3 DNA reads TGTGCCAGCAGTTACTCTTCAGGGGACACTGAAGCTTTCTTT. Amino acids: CASSYSSGDTEAFF.

The genes are TRBV5-1 and TRBJ2-2; 11 bases are a match to TRBD2. The CDR3 has 16 amino acids. Germline assignment: CDR1 SGHRS and CDR2 YFSETQ. The ends lost 2 bases at V and 4 bases at J; junction bases unmatched: 4. CDR3 protein: CASSLRLAGSTGELFF. The CDR3 DNA sequence: TGCGCCAGCAGCTTAAGACTAGCGGGATCCACCGGGGAGCTGTTTTTT. The full variable domain, in which reference TRBV5-1 and TRBJ2-2 provide the parts outside the CDR3, is KAGVTQTPRYLIKTRGQQVTLSCSPISGHRSVSWYQQTPGQGLQFLFEYFSETQRNKGNFPGRFSGRQFSNSRSEMNVSTLELGDSALYLCASSLRLAGSTGELFFGEGSRLTVL.

CDR3 protein: CASSYSNSDEQFF. The CDR3 nucleotides read TGTGCCAGCAGTTACTCCAACTCCGATGAGCAGTTCTTC. The chain combines TRBV6-5 with TRBJ2-1; D is uncertain. Trimming removed 0 bases at V and 8 bases at J, with 8 bases between. Germline V gene data show CDR1 as MNHEY and CDR2 as SVGAGI. The CDR3 consists of 13 residues.

The chain has TRBV11-2 and TRBJ1-1, with 7 bases matching TRBD1. Germline V gene data show CDR1 as SGHAT and CDR2 as FQNNGV. Trimming removed 1 base from V and 0 bases from J; junction bases left unmatched: 8. The CDR3 has 17 amino acids. The chain's CDR3 is CASSLGGTVGMNTEAFF. The CDR3 DNA reads TGTGCCAGCAGCTTAGGGGGGACAGTGGGAATGAACACTGAAGCTTTCTTT.

V and J are TRBV18 and TRBJ1-5; no clear D gene. With 3 bases removed from V and 2 bases from J, the gap between germline ends came to 8 bases. Germline V lookup: CDR1 KGHSH, CDR2 LQKENI. The CDR3 contains 14 residues. CDR3 DNA sequence: TGTGCCAGCTCACCCCCCAACGGCAATCAGCCCCAGCATTTT. It translates to CASSPPNGNQPQHF.

V gene TRBV19 combines with J gene TRBJ1-2, with D possibly TRBD1 on 5 matching bases. This CDR3 has 15 amino acids. Trimming took 7 bases from V and 2 from J, leaving 17 bases between them. Germline CDR1 LNHDA, CDR2 SQIVND (reference sequence). As DNA, the CDR3 is TGTGCCAGTACCCCACCCGGGACCGTGAACTATGGCTACACCTTC. It codes for CASTPPGTVNYGYTF.

Comment on this clone: The junction departs from the called germline gene at one end, perhaps through a read error. V and J are TRBV20-1 and TRBJ1-3; D not certain. Germline lookup yields CDR1 DFQATT and CDR2 SNEGSKA (reference sequence). This CDR3 has 11 amino acids. The CDR3 DNA reads as TGCAGTGCCAGAGGGCAAAACACCATATATTTT. Protein product: CSARGQNTIYF.

The CDR3 coding sequence is TGTGCCAGCAGTCGCCCAGGGTTCGCTGGAAACACCATATATTTT. Its protein is CASSRPGFAGNTIYF. The rearrangement joins TRBV11-2 to TRBJ1-3, with D tentatively TRBD1 (5 bases). V lost 6 bases, J lost 2 bases, and 14 bases lay in between. The CDR3 is made up of 15 amino acids. The germline gives CDR1 SGHAT, CDR2 FQNNGV.